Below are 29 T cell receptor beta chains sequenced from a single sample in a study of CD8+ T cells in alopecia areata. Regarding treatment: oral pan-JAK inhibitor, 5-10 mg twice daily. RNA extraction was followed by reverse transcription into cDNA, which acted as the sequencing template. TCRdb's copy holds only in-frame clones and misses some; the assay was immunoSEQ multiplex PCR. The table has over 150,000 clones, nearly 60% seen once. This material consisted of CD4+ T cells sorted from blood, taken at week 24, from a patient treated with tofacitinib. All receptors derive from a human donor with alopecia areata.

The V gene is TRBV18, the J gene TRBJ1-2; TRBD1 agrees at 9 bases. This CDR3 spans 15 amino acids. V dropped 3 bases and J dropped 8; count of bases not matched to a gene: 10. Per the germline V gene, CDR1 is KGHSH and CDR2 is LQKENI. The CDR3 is CASSPGEDRGYGYTF. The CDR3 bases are TGTGCCAGCTCACCTGGCGAGGACAGGGGTTACGGCTACACCTTC.

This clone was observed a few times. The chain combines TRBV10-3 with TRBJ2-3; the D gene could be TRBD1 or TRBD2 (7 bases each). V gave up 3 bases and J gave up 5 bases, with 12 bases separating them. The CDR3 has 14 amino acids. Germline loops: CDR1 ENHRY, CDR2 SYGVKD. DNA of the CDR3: TGTGCCATCAGTGAAAGCAGGGGGGGAGATACGCAGTATTTT. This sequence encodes CAISESRGGDTQYF.

CDR3 nucleotide sequence: TGTGCCATCACCGGAGGTGGAGATACGCAGTATTTT. Amino acids: CAITGGGDTQYF. The rearrangement joins TRBV10-3 to TRBJ2-3, with D tentatively TRBD2 (5 bases). Germline CDR1 ENHRY, CDR2 SYGVKD. The CDR3 runs to 12 residues. Trimming removed 7 bases at V and 5 bases at J, with 10 bases between.

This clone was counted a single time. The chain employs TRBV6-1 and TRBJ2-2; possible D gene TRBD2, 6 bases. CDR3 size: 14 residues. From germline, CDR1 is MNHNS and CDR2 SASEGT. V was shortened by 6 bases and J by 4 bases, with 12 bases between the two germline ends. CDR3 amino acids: CASSRAGSTGELFF. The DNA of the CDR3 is TGTGCCAGCAGCAGAGCGGGCTCCACCGGGGAGCTGTTTTTT.

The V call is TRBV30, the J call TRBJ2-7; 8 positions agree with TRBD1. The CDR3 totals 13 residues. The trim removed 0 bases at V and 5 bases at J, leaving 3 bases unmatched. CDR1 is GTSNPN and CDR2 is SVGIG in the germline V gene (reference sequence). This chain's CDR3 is CAWSVQGVHEQYF. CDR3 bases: TGTGCCTGGAGTGTACAGGGGGTCCACGAGCAGTACTTC.

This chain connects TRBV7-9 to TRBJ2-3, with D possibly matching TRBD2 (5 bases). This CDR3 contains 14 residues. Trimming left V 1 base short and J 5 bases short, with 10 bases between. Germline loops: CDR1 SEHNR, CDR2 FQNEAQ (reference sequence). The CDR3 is CASSLGQGGDTQYF. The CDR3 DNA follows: TGTGCCAGCAGCTTAGGCCAAGGAGGAGATACGCAGTATTTT.

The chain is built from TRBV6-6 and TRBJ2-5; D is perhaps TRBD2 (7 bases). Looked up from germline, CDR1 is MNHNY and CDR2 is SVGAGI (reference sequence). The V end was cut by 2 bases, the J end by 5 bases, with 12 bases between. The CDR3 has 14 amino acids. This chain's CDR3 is CASSYNGGPETQYF. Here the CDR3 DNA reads TGTGCCAGCAGTTACAACGGGGGGCCTGAGACCCAGTACTTC.

CDR3 DNA: TGTGCCAGCAGTTCGGGACAGGGGATGACGAACACTGAAGCTTTCTTT. The encoded protein is CASSSGQGMTNTEAFF. V is TRBV6-5 and J is TRBJ1-1, with TRBD1 matching 10 bases. Trimming removed 4 bases from V and 1 base from J; junction bases left unmatched: 6. The germline CDR1 and CDR2 sequences are MNHEY and SVGAGI. This CDR3 comprises 16 residues.

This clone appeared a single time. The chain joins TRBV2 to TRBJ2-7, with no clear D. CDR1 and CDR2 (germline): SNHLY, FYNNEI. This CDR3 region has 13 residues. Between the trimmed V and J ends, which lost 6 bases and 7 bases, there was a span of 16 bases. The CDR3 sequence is CASRVDGVGEQYF. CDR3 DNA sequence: TGTGCCAGCAGGGTCGATGGGGTAGGGGAGCAGTACTTC. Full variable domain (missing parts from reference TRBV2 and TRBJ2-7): EPEVTQTPSHQVTQMGQEVILRCVPISNHLYFYWYRQILGQKVEFLVSFYNNEISEKSEIFDDQFSVERPDGSNFTLKIRSTKLEDSAMYFCASRVDGVGEQYFGPGTRLTVT.

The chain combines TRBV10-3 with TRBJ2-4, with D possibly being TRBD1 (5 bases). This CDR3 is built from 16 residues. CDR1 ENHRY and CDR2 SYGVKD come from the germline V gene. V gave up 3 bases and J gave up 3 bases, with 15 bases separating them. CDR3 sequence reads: CAISDQGGLGKNIQYF. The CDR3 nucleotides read TGTGCCATCAGTGATCAGGGCGGTCTAGGCAAAAACATTCAGTACTTC.

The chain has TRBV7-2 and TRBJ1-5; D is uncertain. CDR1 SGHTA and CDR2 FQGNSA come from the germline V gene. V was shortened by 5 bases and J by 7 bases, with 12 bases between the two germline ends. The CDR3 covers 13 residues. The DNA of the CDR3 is TGTGCCAGCAGCCGTCGAGTCGACCAGCCCCAGCATTTT. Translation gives CASSRRVDQPQHF.

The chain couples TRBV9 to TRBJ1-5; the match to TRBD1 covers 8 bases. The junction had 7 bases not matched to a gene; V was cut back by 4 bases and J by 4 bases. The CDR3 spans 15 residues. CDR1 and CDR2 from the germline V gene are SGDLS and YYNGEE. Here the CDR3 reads CASSFGQGVNQPQHF. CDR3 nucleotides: TGTGCCAGCAGCTTTGGACAGGGAGTAAATCAGCCCCAGCATTTT.

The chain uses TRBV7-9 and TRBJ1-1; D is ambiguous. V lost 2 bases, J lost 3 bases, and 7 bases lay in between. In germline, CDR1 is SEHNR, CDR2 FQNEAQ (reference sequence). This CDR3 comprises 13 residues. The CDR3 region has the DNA TGTGCCAGCAGCTTAAACTTGGACACTGAAGCTTTCTTT. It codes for CASSLNLDTEAFF.

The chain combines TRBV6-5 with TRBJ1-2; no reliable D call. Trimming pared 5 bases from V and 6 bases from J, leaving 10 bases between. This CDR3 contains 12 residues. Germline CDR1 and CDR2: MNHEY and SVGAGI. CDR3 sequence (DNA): TGTGCCAGCAGTGGGGTGGGCAATGGCTACACCTTC. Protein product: CASSGVGNGYTF.

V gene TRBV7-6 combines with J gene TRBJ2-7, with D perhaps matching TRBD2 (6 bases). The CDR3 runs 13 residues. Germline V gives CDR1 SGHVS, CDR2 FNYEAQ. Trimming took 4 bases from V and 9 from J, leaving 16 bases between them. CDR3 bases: TGTGCCAGCAGCTCCATGACTAGTTTGGCGCAGTACTTC. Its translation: CASSSMTSLAQYF.

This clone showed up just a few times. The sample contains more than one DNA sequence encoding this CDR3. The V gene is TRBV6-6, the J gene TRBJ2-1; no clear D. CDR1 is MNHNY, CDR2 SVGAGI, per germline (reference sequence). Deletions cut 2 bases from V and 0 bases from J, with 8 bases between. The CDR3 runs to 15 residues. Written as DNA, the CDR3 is TGTGCCAGCAGTTACGGGCGAAGCTCCTACAATGAGCAGTTCTTC. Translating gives CASSYGRSSYNEQFF.

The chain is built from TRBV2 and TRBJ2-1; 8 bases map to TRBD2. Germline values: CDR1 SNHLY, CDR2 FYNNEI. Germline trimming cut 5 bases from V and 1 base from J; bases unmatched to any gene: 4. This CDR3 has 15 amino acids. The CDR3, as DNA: TGTGCCAGCAGTAAACTAGCGGATTCCTACAATGAGCAGTTCTTC. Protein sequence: CASSKLADSYNEQFF.

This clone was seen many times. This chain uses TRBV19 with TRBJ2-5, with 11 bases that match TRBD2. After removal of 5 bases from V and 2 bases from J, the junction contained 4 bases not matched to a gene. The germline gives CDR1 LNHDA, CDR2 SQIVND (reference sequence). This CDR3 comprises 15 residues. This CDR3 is CASSGASGGQETQYF. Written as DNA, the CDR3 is TGTGCCAGTAGTGGAGCTAGCGGGGGGCAAGAGACCCAGTACTTC. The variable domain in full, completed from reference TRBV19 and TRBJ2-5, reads DGGITQSPKYLFRKEGQNVTLSCEQNLNHDAMYWYRQDPGQGLRLIYYSQIVNDFQKGDIAEGYSVSREKKESFPLTVTSAQKNPTAFYLCASSGASGGQETQYFGPGTRLLVL.

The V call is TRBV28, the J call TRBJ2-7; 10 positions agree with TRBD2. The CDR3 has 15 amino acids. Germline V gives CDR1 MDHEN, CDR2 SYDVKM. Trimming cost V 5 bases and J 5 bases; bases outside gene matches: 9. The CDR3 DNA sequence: TGTGCCAGCAGTCTTTGGGGGACTAGCGATCACGAGCAGTACTTC. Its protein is CASSLWGTSDHEQYF.

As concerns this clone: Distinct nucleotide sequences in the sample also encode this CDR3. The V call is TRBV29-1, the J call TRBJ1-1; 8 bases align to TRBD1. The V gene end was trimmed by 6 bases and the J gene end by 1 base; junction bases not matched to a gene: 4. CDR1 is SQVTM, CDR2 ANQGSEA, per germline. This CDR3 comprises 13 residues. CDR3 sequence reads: CSVRTGSNTEAFF. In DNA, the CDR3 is TGCAGCGTGCGGACAGGGTCGAACACTGAAGCTTTCTTT.

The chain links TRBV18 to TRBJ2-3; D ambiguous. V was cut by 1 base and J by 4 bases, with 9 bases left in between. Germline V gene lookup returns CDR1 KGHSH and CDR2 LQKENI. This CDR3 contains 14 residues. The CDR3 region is CASSPQQRADTQYF. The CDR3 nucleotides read TGTGCCAGCTCACCACAACAGAGAGCAGATACGCAGTATTTT.

This CDR3 is CASIGQGSYEQYF. In nucleotides, the CDR3 is TGTGCCAGCATAGGACAGGGGTCCTACGAGCAGTACTTC. The chain combines TRBV25-1 with TRBJ2-7, with 9 positions matching TRBD1. The CDR3 runs to 13 residues. J gave up 1 base and V 7 bases, and 2 bases lay outside the gene matches. The germline V gene encodes CDR1 MGHDK and CDR2 SYGVNS.

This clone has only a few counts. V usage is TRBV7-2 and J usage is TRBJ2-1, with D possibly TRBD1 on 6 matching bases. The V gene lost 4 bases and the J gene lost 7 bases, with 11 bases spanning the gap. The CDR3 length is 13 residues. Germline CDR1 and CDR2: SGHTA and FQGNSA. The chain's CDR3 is CASSSGARNEQFF. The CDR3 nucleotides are TGTGCCAGCAGCTCAGGGGCTCGGAATGAGCAGTTCTTC.

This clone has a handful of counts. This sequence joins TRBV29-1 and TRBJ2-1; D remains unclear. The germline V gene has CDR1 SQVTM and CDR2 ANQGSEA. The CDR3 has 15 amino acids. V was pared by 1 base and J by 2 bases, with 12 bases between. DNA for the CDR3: TGCAGCGTTGAAGGGGCCGAGAATACCTACAATGAGCAGTTCTTC. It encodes CSVEGAENTYNEQFF.

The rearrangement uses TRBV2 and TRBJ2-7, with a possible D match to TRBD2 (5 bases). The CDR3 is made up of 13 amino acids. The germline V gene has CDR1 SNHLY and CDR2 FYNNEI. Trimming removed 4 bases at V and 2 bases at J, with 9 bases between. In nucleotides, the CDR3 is TGTGCCAGCAGTGCCGAGGGTCCCTACGAGCAGTACTTC. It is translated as CASSAEGPYEQYF. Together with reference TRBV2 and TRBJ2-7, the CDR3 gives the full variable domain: EPEVTQTPSHQVTQMGQEVILRCVPISNHLYFYWYRQILGQKVEFLVSFYNNEISEKSEIFDDQFSVERPDGSNFTLKIRSTKLEDSAMYFCASSAEGPYEQYFGPGTRLTVT.

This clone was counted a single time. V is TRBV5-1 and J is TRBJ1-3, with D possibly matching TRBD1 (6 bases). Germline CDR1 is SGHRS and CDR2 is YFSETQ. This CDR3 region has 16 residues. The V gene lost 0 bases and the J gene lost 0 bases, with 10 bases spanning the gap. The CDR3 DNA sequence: TGCGCCAGCAGCTTGGGGACAGTCATCTCTGGAAACACCATATATTTT. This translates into CASSLGTVISGNTIYF.

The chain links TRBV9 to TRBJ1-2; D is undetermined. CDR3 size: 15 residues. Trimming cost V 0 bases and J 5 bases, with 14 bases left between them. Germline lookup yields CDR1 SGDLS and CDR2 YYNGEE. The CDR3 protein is CASSVEAGRAYGYTF. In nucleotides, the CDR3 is TGTGCCAGCAGCGTAGAGGCAGGTCGGGCGTATGGCTACACCTTC.

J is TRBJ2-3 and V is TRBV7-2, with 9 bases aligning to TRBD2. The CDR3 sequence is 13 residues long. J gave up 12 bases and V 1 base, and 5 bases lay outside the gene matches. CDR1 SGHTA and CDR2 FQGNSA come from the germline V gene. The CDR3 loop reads CASSLEVAGAQYF. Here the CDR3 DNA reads TGTGCCAGCAGCTTAGAGGTAGCGGGGGCCCAGTATTTT.

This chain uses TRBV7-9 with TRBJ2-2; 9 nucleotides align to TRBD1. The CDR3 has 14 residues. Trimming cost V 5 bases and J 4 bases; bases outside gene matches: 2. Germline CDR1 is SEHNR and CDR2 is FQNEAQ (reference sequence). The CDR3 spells CASSPDRGTGELFF. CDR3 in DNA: TGTGCCAGCAGCCCGGACAGGGGCACCGGGGAGCTGTTTTTT.